This T cell receptor (beta chain) appears in the sequencing data of a study of blood T cells in healthy people across ages. Study-level results: Per-million-T-cell TCR beta diversity fell roughly linearly with age.

The use of a sample-barcoded 5' primer and a J-beta primer mix characterized a second PCR of roughly 7 to 11 cycles. Template switching added a 12-random-nucleotide identifier to every cDNA molecule. TCRdb ran MiXCR on the 5' RACE reads and lists one entry per CDR3 protein. The table has about 1.4 million distinct CDR3 sequences, almost 60% seen once. The CDR3 loop spans 13 amino acids. Trimming stripped 0 bases from V and 0 bases from J, with 3 bases between. Germline CDR1 is SGDLS and CDR2 is YYNGEE. As for this clonotype: What it recognizes is unknown.

The specimen sequenced was blood. The gene calls are TRBV9 and TRBJ2-5; D call uncertain. The TCR sequence derives from a man younger than 30 in good health. DNA for the CDR3: TGTGCCAGCAGCGTAGGGAACCAAGAGACCCAGTACTTC. Translation: CASSVGNQETQYF.